A selection of T cell receptor beta chains follows, all from one sample in a study of T-cell reconstitution after alpha-beta-depleted transplantation in children. TCRdb used MiXCR to reprocess the PCR reads, holding one entry per CDR3 protein. This table has approximately 400,000 distinct CDR3 sequences, roughly 11% appearing once. Source: PBMCs from the stem cell graft donor, taken from the stem cell graft. The receptors originated from a human donor who donated a stem cell graft to a child with acute myeloid leukemia. CDR3s include the opening cysteine and the closing phenylalanine or tryptophan. A D gene is named only where the DNA matches it firmly. Part of the rows lack a size; the others show once, few, many or a class for expanded clones.

TGTGCCAGCAGTTACTCGGCCCCGGAAGGCCCCTCTGGGGCCAACGTCCTGACTTTC CASSYSAPEGPSGANVLTF TRBJ2-6 TRBV6-2/TRBV6-3 few NA
TGTGCCTGCTGTCCTGACAGGAAGAGAATGGACACAGCTACGAAGCAGTACTTC CACCPDRKRMDTATKQYF TRBJ2-7 TRBV3-1 NA NA
TGTGCCAGTGAGGAGGGACAGGGGGCCCAAGAGACCCAGTACTTC CASEEGQGAQETQYF TRBJ2-5 TRBV6-1 many TRBD1
TGTGCCAGCACCTCGACGGGACATAGCACAGATACGCAGTATTTT CASTSTGHSTDTQYF TRBJ2-3 TRBV27 few NA
TGTGCCAGCAGCCGAGGAGGGGTAGATGAGCAGTTCTTC CASSRGGVDEQFF TRBJ2-1 TRBV4-2 few NA
TGCGCCAGCACCGGTGGGGGTAACACTGAAGCTTTCTTT CASTGGGNTEAFF TRBJ1-1 TRBV10-2 NA NA
TGCGCCAGCAGCCAAGATGGTTGGCAGGGCAATGAGCAGTTCTTC CASSQDGWQGNEQFF TRBJ2-1 TRBV4-1 NA NA
TGCAGCGTTGATCTGGGCCAAGAGACCCAGTACTTC CSVDLGQETQYF TRBJ2-5 TRBV29-1 few NA
TGCGCCAGCAGCCAAGATCTAGGGAGAATCACTGAAGCTTTCTTT CASSQDLGRITEAFF TRBJ1-1 TRBV4-1 NA NA
TGCAGTGCTAGATTGGGGGTTGGCACAGATACGCAGTATTTT CSARLGVGTDTQYF TRBJ2-3 TRBV20-1 few NA
TGTGCCAGCAGTCTTACTAGCGGGAATACCTACGAGCAGTACTTC CASSLTSGNTYEQYF TRBJ2-7 TRBV12-3/TRBV12-4 many TRBD2
TGTGCCAGCAGCTTCCCAGGGCTAGCGGCCTTCCAAGAGACCCAGTACTTC CASSFPGLAAFQETQYF TRBJ2-5 TRBV7-9 few TRBD2
TGTGCCAGCAAACCTGGGGGGATCGACTATGGCTACACCTTC CASKPGGIDYGYTF TRBJ1-2 TRBV12-3/TRBV12-4 many NA
TGTGCCAGCAGCCCACTAGCGGGCACAGATACGCAGTATTTT CASSPLAGTDTQYF TRBJ2-3 TRBV7-2 many TRBD2
TGTGCCAGTAGTCAACTAGCGTCAATATACAATGAGCAGTTCTTC CASSQLASIYNEQFF TRBJ2-1 TRBV19 NA TRBD2
TGTGCCAGCAGCCGTGCTAGCGGGAGATTCACCGGGGAGCTGTTTTTT CASSRASGRFTGELFF TRBJ2-2 TRBV12-3/TRBV12-4 many TRBD2
TGTGCCAGCAGTGTTACTAGCGGGATTGGCGGGGAGCTGTTTTTT CASSVTSGIGGELFF TRBJ2-2 TRBV2 NA TRBD2
TGTGCCTGCAGCCAACCAAGGGGGTTATTTGGGTCGGGCACCGGGGAGCTGTTTTTT CACSQPRGLFGSGTGELFF TRBJ2-2 TRBV3-1 NA NA